The 20 T cell receptor beta chains presented below share a single source sample, sequenced in a study of blood T cell repertoires in COVID-19. Profiling relied on immunoSEQ multiplex PCR, and the TCRdb table lists in-frame clones only, not all of them. The data show roughly 130,000 clones, about 90% seen once. The source material was peripheral blood. The source of these receptors is a woman aged 55 to 70 with acute or convalescent COVID-19.

The CDR3 here is CAITGQAPTGELFF. In DNA form, the CDR3 reads TGTGCCATCACCGGACAGGCCCCCACCGGGGAGCTGTTTTTT. The chain has TRBV10-3 and TRBJ2-2, with 7 bases aligning to TRBD1. Trimming removed 7 bases from V and 4 bases from J; junction bases left unmatched: 6. CDR3 length: 14 amino acids. CDR1 ENHRY and CDR2 SYGVKD come from the germline V gene.

The V and J genes are TRBV20-1 and TRBJ2-5; 7 positions agree with TRBD2. CDR3 size: 15 residues. V lost 3 bases to trimming and J lost 2 bases; unmatched junction nucleotides: 9. CDR1 and CDR2 from the germline V gene are DFQATT and SNEGSKA (reference sequence). CDR3 in amino acids: CSASQLAGSQETQYF. The CDR3 DNA follows: TGCAGTGCTAGTCAATTAGCGGGTTCTCAAGAGACCCAGTACTTC.

V and J are TRBV12-3 or TRBV12-4 and TRBJ2-1, with D unclear. The V and J ends lost 4 bases and 4 bases respectively, with 8 bases between them. The CDR3 has 13 residues. As DNA, the CDR3 is TGTGCCAGCAGTTCCCACTCTTACAATGAGCAGTTCTTC. Its translation is CASSSHSYNEQFF.

The chain uses TRBV27 and TRBJ2-5; tentative D call: TRBD2 (5 bases). There are 13 residues in the CDR3. CDR1 is MNHEY, CDR2 SMNVEV, per germline (reference sequence). V was clipped by 3 bases and J by 3 bases, with 8 bases between them. This CDR3 is CASSFMGEETQYF. CDR3 nucleotides: TGTGCCAGCAGTTTTATGGGAGAAGAGACCCAGTACTTC.

The rearrangement uses TRBV15 and TRBJ2-1, with D tentatively TRBD1 (6 bases). V was cut by 1 base and J by 5 bases, with 12 bases left in between. Germline-derived CDR1 and CDR2 are LNHNV and YYDKDF (reference sequence). The CDR3 runs 15 residues. The CDR3 reads CATSRVGAPNNEQFF. CDR3 coding DNA: TGTGCCACCAGCAGAGTGGGGGCCCCAAACAATGAGCAGTTCTTC.

The chain couples TRBV6-2 or TRBV6-3 to TRBJ1-4, with D maybe TRBD1 (5 bases). Trimming removed 5 bases from V and 4 bases from J, with 11 bases in between. The CDR3 totals 14 residues. Germline V gene data show CDR1 as MNHEY and CDR2 as SVGEGT. The CDR3 nucleotides are TGTGCCAGCAGTCACCCCGGGGGTAATGAAAAACTGTTTTTT. This codes for CASSHPGGNEKLFF.

The CDR3 DNA reads as TGTGCCAGTAGTTTTACCGGGACTAGCGACAATGAGCAGTTCTTC. This sequence encodes CASSFTGTSDNEQFF. The chain is built from TRBV19 and TRBJ2-1, with TRBD2 identical over 10 bases. CDR1 and CDR2 from the germline V gene are LNHDA and SQIVND (reference sequence). Losses at the gene ends were 5 bases for V and 5 bases for J; bases not matched to a gene: 6. The CDR3 has 15 amino acids.

CDR3 DNA sequence: TGTGCCATCAGCCCGACAGGGGGCACTGAAGCTTTCTTT. It specifies CAISPTGGTEAFF. J is TRBJ1-1 and V is TRBV10-3; 9 bases line up with TRBD1. CDR1 ENHRY and CDR2 SYGVKD come from the germline V gene. The CDR3 is made up of 13 amino acids. Unmatched junction bases numbered 3, after V lost 6 bases and J lost 4 bases.

V and J are TRBV27 and TRBJ1-2; 7 bases are a match to TRBD1. Trimming removed 5 bases from V and 4 bases from J; junction bases left unmatched: 10. Germline V gene lookup returns CDR1 MNHEY and CDR2 SMNVEV (reference sequence). There are 15 residues in the CDR3. The CDR3 region has the DNA TGTGCCAGCAGTCCACGGACAGGACTCGTCTATGGCTACACCTTC. Translation: CASSPRTGLVYGYTF.

The chain employs TRBV20-1 and TRBJ2-1, with 7 nucleotides matching TRBD2. The CDR3 loop spans 10 amino acids. The germline gives CDR1 DFQATT, CDR2 SNEGSKA (reference sequence). After removal of 6 bases from V and 15 bases from J, the junction contained 8 bases not matched to a gene. As DNA, the CDR3 is TGCAGTGCCGAGCGGGAATCAGGGTTCTTC. It specifies CSAERESGFF.

V and J are TRBV2 and TRBJ1-5, with 7 bases aligning to TRBD1. Looked up from germline, CDR1 is SNHLY and CDR2 is FYNNEI. The ends lost 6 bases at V and 7 bases at J; junction bases unmatched: 9. This CDR3 region has 14 residues. CDR3 DNA sequence: TGTGCCAGCAGGGCCAACCAAGGGGGCCAGCCCCAGCATTTT. Encoded protein: CASRANQGGQPQHF.

The table lists this clone with a few counts. This sequence joins TRBV5-1 and TRBJ1-1; maybe TRBD1 (6 bases). The CDR3 runs 15 residues. The germline V gene encodes CDR1 SGHRS and CDR2 YFSETQ. V gave up 2 bases and J gave up 1 base, with 12 bases separating them. The DNA of the CDR3 is TGCGCCAGCAGCTTTTCTGCAGGGGCGAACACTGAAGCTTTCTTT. Protein: CASSFSAGANTEAFF.

The gene calls are TRBV28 and TRBJ1-2, with 9 bases that match TRBD1. The CDR3 loop spans 16 amino acids. J gave up 4 bases and V 5 bases, and 11 bases lay outside the gene matches. From germline, CDR1 is MDHEN and CDR2 SYDVKM. The CDR3 bases are TGTGCCAGCAGTAACTCCGGGACAGGGCCCCTCTATGGCTACACCTTC. The encoded protein is CASSNSGTGPLYGYTF.

This rearrangement joins TRBV19 to TRBJ1-5, with D perhaps matching TRBD1 (6 bases). CDR3 length: 15 residues. Germline CDR1 and CDR2: LNHDA and SQIVND (reference sequence). Trimming stripped 3 bases from V and 0 bases from J, with 9 bases between. The CDR3 loop is CASSIQGHSNQPQHF. The CDR3 DNA reads as TGTGCCAGTAGTATCCAGGGACATAGCAATCAGCCCCAGCATTTT.

V and J are TRBV5-6 and TRBJ1-3; unclear D gene. V lost 5 bases to trimming and J lost 0 bases, with 12 bases between them. Looked up from germline, CDR1 is SGHDT and CDR2 is YYEEEE. The CDR3 is 15 residues long. The CDR3 sequence is CASSRPGSSGNTIYF. The CDR3 DNA sequence: TGTGCCAGCAGTCGGCCGGGATCCTCTGGAAACACCATATATTTT. Full variable domain (missing parts from reference TRBV5-6 and TRBJ1-3): DAGVTQSPTHLIKTRGQQVTLRCSPKSGHDTVSWYQQALGQGPQFIFQYYEEEERQRGNFPDRFSGHQFPNYSSELNVNALLLGDSALYLCASSRPGSSGNTIYFGEGSWLTVV.

The V and J genes are TRBV28 and TRBJ1-2; TRBD1 is a possible D gene (6 bases). Per the germline V gene, CDR1 is MDHEN and CDR2 is SYDVKM. This CDR3 has 12 residues. V was clipped by 6 bases and J by 4 bases, with 9 bases between them. This CDR3 is CASRDRTYGYTF. The CDR3 DNA reads as TGTGCCAGCAGAGACAGGACCTATGGCTACACCTTC.

V usage is TRBV30 and J usage is TRBJ1-1; D perhaps matches TRBD1 (6 bases). The CDR3 consists of 14 residues. Germline V lookup: CDR1 GTSNPN, CDR2 SVGIG (reference sequence). Trimming took 0 bases from V and 3 from J, leaving 11 bases between them. The CDR3 nucleotides are TGTGCCTGGAGTGTTAGGGGGATGTACACTGAAGCTTTCTTT. It encodes CAWSVRGMYTEAFF.

The chain carries TRBV27 and TRBJ2-3; D may be TRBD2 (5 bases). CDR1 and CDR2 (germline): MNHEY, SMNVEV (reference sequence). CDR3 length equals 15 residues. Deletions cut 7 bases from V and 1 base from J, with 15 bases between. CDR3 protein: CASNSWRTRTDTQYF. The CDR3 DNA follows: TGTGCCAGCAACTCCTGGAGGACCCGCACAGATACGCAGTATTTT.

V usage is TRBV9 and J usage is TRBJ2-7; 10 bases are a match to TRBD1. There are 13 residues in the CDR3. Unmatched junction bases numbered 7, after V lost 8 bases and J lost 5 bases. From germline, CDR1 is SGDLS and CDR2 YYNGEE. The CDR3 spells CARDGQGENEQYV. The CDR3, as DNA: TGTGCCAGAGACGGACAGGGGGAAAACGAGCAGTACGTC.

This sequence joins TRBV30 and TRBJ2-5; a weak D match, TRBD1 (5 bases). V was shortened by 2 bases and J by 7 bases, with 14 bases between the two germline ends. Germline V gene sequence: CDR1 GTSNPN, CDR2 SVGIG (reference sequence). The CDR3 runs to 13 residues. This CDR3 is CAWSTDSSRTQYF. DNA of the CDR3: TGTGCCTGGAGTACTGACAGTTCTCGGACCCAGTACTTC. The whole variable domain, filled in from reference TRBV30 and TRBJ2-5, reads SQTIHQWPATLVQPVGSPLSLECTVEGTSNPNLYWYRQAAGRGLQLLFYSVGIGQISSEVPQNLSASRPQDRQFILSSKKLLLSDSGFYLCAWSTDSSRTQYFGPGTRLLVL.